These 21 T cell receptor beta chains originate from one sample sequenced in a study of blood T cell repertoires in COVID-19. TCRdb keeps only in-frame clones here, not all; method: immunoSEQ multiplex PCR. The table lists some 320,000 clones, more than 85% of them singletons. The sample comprised PBMCs or T cells enriched from blood (not recorded which). These receptors were taken from a woman in her 30s who had been exposed to COVID-19.

CDR3 region: CASSVDSVLGTQYF. The DNA of the CDR3 is TGTGCCAGCAGCGTAGACAGCGTTCTCGGGACCCAGTACTTC. V usage is TRBV7-3 and J usage is TRBJ2-5; maybe TRBD1 (5 bases). This CDR3 has 14 amino acids. Germline assignment: CDR1 SGHTA and CDR2 FQGTGA. V lost 5 bases to trimming and J lost 7 bases, with 17 bases between them.

This clone was seen just once. CDR3 bases: TGTGCCACGGCCCGCCGGACTACCTCCTACAATGAGCAGTTCTTC. It encodes CATARRTTSYNEQFF. V and J are TRBV15 and TRBJ2-1, with D tentatively TRBD2 (6 bases). CDR3 length: 15 amino acids. Trimming removed 9 bases from V and 0 bases from J, with 15 bases in between. From germline, CDR1 is LNHNV and CDR2 YYDKDF (reference sequence).

V and J are TRBV6-5 and TRBJ2-7, with 9 positions matching TRBD1. CDR1 is MNHEY and CDR2 is SVGAGI in the germline V gene. The CDR3 is made up of 16 amino acids. V was pared by 3 bases and J by 4 bases, with 10 bases of the junction left unmatched. The CDR3 DNA reads as TGTGCCAGCAGTTATTCCACAGGGGGCAGCCTTTACGAGCAGTACTTC. Translated, it gives CASSYSTGGSLYEQYF.

This chain connects TRBV3-1 (or the pseudogene TRBV3-2) to TRBJ1-4, with D possibly TRBD1 on 5 matching bases. The CDR3 runs to 13 residues. Germline CDR1 and CDR2: LGHDT and YNNKEL (reference sequence). Trimming cost V 4 bases and J 8 bases, with 11 bases left between them. The CDR3 DNA reads as TGTGCCAGCAGCCCATTCACAGGAGAAAAACTGTTTTTT. The encoded protein is CASSPFTGEKLFF.

The chain joins TRBV5-8 to TRBJ2-2; a possible D gene is TRBD1 (6 bases). Trimming shortened V by 4 bases and J by 5 bases, and 15 bases separated the two germline ends. From germline, CDR1 is SGHTS and CDR2 YDEGEE. The CDR3 runs 15 residues. CDR3 coding DNA: TGTGCCAGCAGCAAGGGGCAGGGGTGGACCGGGGAGCTGTTTTTT. It encodes CASSKGQGWTGELFF.

This clone was seen only once. The rearrangement uses TRBV14 and TRBJ1-2, with a possible D match to TRBD1 (6 bases). The germline V gene has CDR1 SGHDN and CDR2 FVKESK. This CDR3 comprises 13 residues. V lost 0 bases, J lost 8 bases, and 10 bases lay in between. The CDR3 spells CASSQDGGWGYTF. As DNA, the CDR3 is TGTGCCAGCAGCCAAGATGGGGGCTGGGGCTACACCTTC.

This rearrangement joins TRBV7-9 to TRBJ1-2, with TRBD1 as a possible D gene (5 bases). CDR3 length equals 16 residues. The germline V and J ends were trimmed by 5 bases and 4 bases, with 20 bases remaining between them. Per germline, CDR1 SEHNR and CDR2 FQNEAQ (reference sequence). The CDR3 protein is CASSPGPGRESYGYTF. Here the CDR3 DNA reads TGTGCCAGCAGCCCAGGGCCAGGGCGCGAGAGCTATGGCTACACCTTC.

The V and J genes are TRBV7-9 and TRBJ1-2; 8 bases are shared with TRBD1. J gave up 0 bases and V 5 bases, and 5 bases lay outside the gene matches. Germline CDR1 reads SEHNR; CDR2 reads FQNEAQ (reference sequence). The CDR3 is 15 amino acids. DNA of the CDR3: TGTGCCAGCAGCCTAGGGACAGGTTCTAACTATGGCTACACCTTC. Its translation is CASSLGTGSNYGYTF.

The J gene is TRBJ1-1, the V gene TRBV4-1; the match to TRBD1 covers 8 bases. Per germline, CDR1 MGHRA and CDR2 YSYEKL. After removal of 6 bases from V and 4 bases from J, the junction contained 4 bases not matched to a gene. The CDR3 extends over 13 amino acids. This CDR3 is CASRHTGGTEAFF. The CDR3, as DNA: TGCGCCAGCAGACACACAGGGGGCACTGAAGCTTTCTTT.

The J gene is TRBJ1-3, the V gene TRBV9; TRBD1 might be the D (6 bases). Trimming removed 0 bases at V and 4 bases at J, with 8 bases between. Germline-derived CDR1 and CDR2 are SGDLS and YYNGEE. The CDR3 loop spans 14 amino acids. The CDR3 loop reads CASSVARGGNTIYF. CDR3 nucleotides: TGTGCCAGCAGCGTAGCCAGGGGAGGAAACACCATATATTTT.

This chain links TRBV9 with TRBJ2-1, with 10 bases that match TRBD2. This CDR3 contains 17 residues. Germline-derived CDR1 and CDR2 are SGDLS and YYNGEE. V lost 0 bases to trimming and J lost 3 bases; unmatched junction nucleotides: 6. The CDR3 loop reads CASSVADVAGGYNEQFF. The CDR3, as DNA: TGTGCCAGCAGCGTAGCCGACGTAGCGGGGGGCTACAATGAGCAGTTCTTC.

This clone was observed once. J is TRBJ1-2 and V is TRBV24-1; weak D call: TRBD1 (5 bases). Germline V gene lookup returns CDR1 KGHDR and CDR2 SFDVKD. This CDR3 contains 15 residues. V was trimmed by 4 bases and J by 8 bases, leaving 19 bases between them. The CDR3 DNA reads TGTGCCACCAGTGACCGACGGGACTCTGGGGGGGGCTACACCTTC. Its translation: CATSDRRDSGGGYTF.

CDR3 region: CASSPSGGADNEQFF. In nucleotides, the CDR3 is TGTGCCAGCTCCCCTAGCGGGGGGGCCGACAATGAGCAGTTCTTC. This chain uses TRBV18 with TRBJ2-1, with 12 positions matching TRBD2. V shed 6 bases and J 5 bases; nucleotides not matched to a gene: 5. There are 15 residues in the CDR3. Germline V gives CDR1 KGHSH, CDR2 LQKENI. Complete variable domain (other parts from reference TRBV18 and TRBJ2-1): NAGVMQNPRHLVRRRGQEARLRCSPMKGHSHVYWYRQLPEEGLKFMVYLQKENIIDESGMPKERFSAEFPKEGPSILRIQQVVRGDSAAYFCASSPSGGADNEQFFGPGTRLTVL.

V is TRBV30 and J is TRBJ2-7, with a possible D match to TRBD1 (6 bases). Germline-derived CDR1 and CDR2 are GTSNPN and SVGIG (reference sequence). The CDR3 consists of 12 residues. V was pared by 4 bases and J by 1 base, with 8 bases between. DNA for the CDR3: TGTGCCTGGACAGGGGAATCCTACGAGCAGTACTTC. Its protein is CAWTGESYEQYF.

This chain connects TRBV5-5 to TRBJ2-2, with D hard to call. V was cut by 0 bases and J by 0 bases, with 12 bases left in between. The CDR3 is made up of 17 amino acids. Germline V CDR1 and CDR2: SGHKS, YYEKEE (reference sequence). Here the CDR3 DNA reads TGTGCCAGCAGCTTGGCCGTCCAGAAACCGAACACCGGGGAGCTGTTTTTT. Residues: CASSLAVQKPNTGELFF.

About this clone itself: Distinct nucleotide sequences in the sample also encode this CDR3. This chain joins TRBV18 and TRBJ1-1; no clear D gene. The CDR3 has 14 residues. Germline-derived CDR1 and CDR2 are KGHSH and LQKENI. V was cut by 3 bases and J by 3 bases, with 11 bases left in between. CDR3 loop: CASSPRTGDTEAFF. The CDR3, as DNA: TGTGCCAGCTCACCTCGGACCGGGGACACTGAAGCTTTCTTT.

The chain is built from TRBV7-3 and TRBJ1-6; 9 nucleotides line up with TRBD1. The CDR3 consists of 15 residues. CDR1 and CDR2 (germline): SGHTA, FQGTGA. V was clipped by 2 bases and J by 9 bases; unmatched bases: 5. The CDR3 sequence: CASSLWGQGRSPLHF. Written as DNA, the CDR3 is TGTGCCAGCAGCTTATGGGGACAGGGACGTTCACCCCTCCACTTT. Full variable domain (rest looked up from reference TRBV7-3 and TRBJ1-6): GAGVSQTPSNKVTEKGKYVELRCDPISGHTALYWYRQSLGQGPEFLIYFQGTGAADDSGLPNDRFFAVRPEGSVSTLKIQRTERGDSAVYLCASSLWGQGRSPLHFGNGTRLTVT.

The rearrangement links TRBV28 to TRBJ1-1, with 10 positions matching TRBD1. CDR3 length: 15 amino acids. The germline gives CDR1 MDHEN, CDR2 SYDVKM. V was pared by 6 bases and J by 4 bases, with 8 bases of the junction left unmatched. CDR3 sequence: CASRQIRDRGTEAFF. As DNA, the CDR3 is TGTGCCAGCAGGCAAATCCGGGACAGGGGCACTGAAGCTTTCTTT.

The chain uses TRBV27 and TRBJ2-2, with 8 bases lining up with TRBD1. After removal of 8 bases from V and 0 bases from J, the junction contained 5 bases not matched to a gene. This CDR3 has 15 amino acids. CDR1 MNHEY and CDR2 SMNVEV come from the germline V gene (reference sequence). The CDR3 DNA reads TGTGCCAGCCGCCCGGACAGGGCGAACACCGGGGAGCTGTTTTTT. The encoded protein is CASRPDRANTGELFF.

This chain joins TRBV19 and TRBJ1-5, with D hard to call. The CDR3 runs 12 residues. Trimming shortened V by 5 bases and J by 0 bases, and 2 bases separated the two germline ends. CDR1 and CDR2 (germline): LNHDA, SQIVND (reference sequence). CDR3 sequence (DNA): TGTGCCAGTAGTCTTAGCAATCAGCCCCAGCATTTT. Translating it yields CASSLSNQPQHF.

This clone was detected once. V gene TRBV11-3 combines with J gene TRBJ2-2; 11 bases map to TRBD1. The CDR3 loop spans 16 amino acids. Germline-derived CDR1 and CDR2 are SGHNT and YENEEA. V was clipped by 5 bases and J by 3 bases; unmatched bases: 5. Here the CDR3 reads CASSPGQGAHTGELFF. The DNA of the CDR3 is TGTGCCAGCAGCCCTGGACAGGGGGCGCACACCGGGGAGCTGTTTTTT.